The clone carrying this T cell receptor (beta chain) turned up a few times. Germline CDR1 reads SGHNT; CDR2 reads YYREEE (reference sequence). V was cut by 0 bases and J by 4 bases, with 10 bases left in between. The CDR3 consists of 14 residues. An immunoSEQ assay, version v3.0, was performed at survey level. Method: immunoSEQ multiplex PCR; TCRdb's copy keeps in-frame clones and lacks some. The table has 15,000 or so clones, 82% seen once. The data stem from a study of long-term antiretroviral therapy in people with HIV. Overall study: Some samples came about a decade before the 2015 immediate-ART recommendation, and these were the earliest.

In each sample, roughly 1-10 million cryopreserved PBMC were present before DNA extraction. The sequencing used unsorted PBMCs, collected 1.8 years before starting antiretroviral therapy. The chain uses TRBV5-4 and TRBJ1-2, with D possibly matching TRBD1 (5 bases). The receptor comes from a middle-aged woman with HIV. The CDR3 protein is CASSLGQTLYGYTF. CDR3 in DNA: TGTGCCAGCAGCTTGGGACAGACCCTCTATGGCTACACCTTC.